This is a list of T cell receptor beta chains from one sample in a study of T-cell reconstitution after alpha-beta-depleted transplantation in children. One entry per CDR3 protein, called by TCRdb with MiXCR from the PCR reads. The table shows roughly 350,000 distinct CDR3 sequences, with about 17% occurring only once. Sequenced here: PBMCs, mostly from graft donor cells, sampled 360 days after TCRalphabeta/CD19-depleted stem cell transplant. The source of these receptors is a male patient aged 2 to 10 who had a stem cell transplant for acute lymphoblastic leukemia, so the T cells may come from the graft donor. Each CDR3 is given with its conserved first and last residue. A D gene is named only where the DNA matches it firmly. For some rows the clone size is stated as once, few or many, or as a class when expanded; others skip it.

D	V	size	length	J	CDR3	DNA
-	TRBV10-3	few	14	TRBJ1-2	CAISVWGFTDGYTF	TGTGCCATCAGTGTATGGGGATTCACGGATGGCTACACCTTC
-	TRBV6-5	-	13	TRBJ2-3	CASSSRGTDTQYF	TGTGCCAGCAGTTCCAGGGGAACAGATACGCAGTATTTT
-	TRBV7-2	-	16	TRBJ2-3	CASSWALGGRTDTQYF	TGTGCCAGCAGCTGGGCCTTGGGCGGGCGCACAGATACGCAGTATTTT
TRBD2	TRBV3-1	many	19	TRBJ2-7	CASSQESPTGLIAPYEQYF	TGTGCCAGCAGCCAAGAATCGCCGACGGGACTAATAGCTCCCTACGAGCAGTACTTC
-	TRBV10-3	-	12	TRBJ2-7	CAIRDLGYEQYF	TGTGCCATCAGGGACCTCGGCTACGAGCAGTACTTC
-	TRBV6-2/TRBV6-3	many	15	TRBJ2-7	CASSSPKGWTYEQYF	TGTGCCAGCAGTTCCCCAAAGGGGTGGACCTACGAGCAGTACTTC
TRBD2	TRBV5-1	few	16	TRBJ2-1	CASSTSGGGSYNEQFF	TGCGCCAGCAGCACAAGCGGGGGGGGCTCCTACAATGAGCAGTTCTTC
-	TRBV11-3	-	16	TRBJ2-7	CASSPTPGAKAYEQYF	TGTGCCAGCAGCCCTACTCCAGGGGCCAAAGCCTACGAGCAGTACTTC
TRBD2	TRBV28	-	15	TRBJ2-3	CASDTGGRITDTQYF	TGTGCCAGTGATACGGGGGGGAGGATCACAGATACGCAGTATTTT
TRBD1	TRBV20-1	-	17	TRBJ2-4	CSASAGQGAGSVDIQYF	TGCAGTGCTAGTGCGGGGCAGGGGGCTGGTTCGGTAGACATTCAGTACTTC
-	TRBV12-3/TRBV12-4	few	14	TRBJ2-7	CASSFGLNTYEQYF	TGTGCCAGCAGTTTTGGACTGAACACCTACGAGCAGTACTTC
-	TRBV20-1	few	13	TRBJ2-5	CSATFHREETQYF	TGCAGTGCAACCTTCCACAGGGAGGAGACCCAGTACTTC
TRBD1	TRBV28	-	13	TRBJ2-5	CASSYDRGRTQYF	TGTGCCAGCAGTTACGACAGGGGGCGGACCCAGTACTTC
TRBD2	TRBV5-5	-	15	TRBJ2-1	CASSFSSGDYNEQFF	TGTGCCAGCAGCTTTAGTAGCGGGGATTACAATGAGCAGTTCTTC
-	TRBV7-2	few	15	TRBJ2-1	CASTPLTGSYNEQFF	TGTGCCAGCACCCCCTTAACAGGGTCTTACAATGAGCAGTTCTTC
TRBD2	TRBV20-1	-	16	TRBJ2-7	CSAPGLAGVGAYEQYF	TGCAGTGCTCCGGGACTAGCGGGAGTTGGGGCCTACGAGCAGTACTTC
TRBD1	TRBV12-3/TRBV12-4	-	16	TRBJ2-3	CASSPETGAGTDTQYF	TGTGCCAGCAGCCCCGAGACAGGGGCCGGAACAGATACGCAGTATTTT
TRBD1	TRBV28	few	16	TRBJ2-5	CASSLYRGLTQETQYF	TGTGCCAGCAGTTTGTACAGGGGGCTTACGCAAGAGACCCAGTACTTC
TRBD1	TRBV5-5	few	12	TRBJ2-5	CASRRDRETQYF	TGTGCCAGCAGGCGGGACAGGGAGACCCAGTACTTC
-	TRBV12-3/TRBV12-4	-	14	TRBJ1-5	CASRSSGVGQPQHF	TGTGCCAGCAGGTCTTCAGGGGTAGGGCAGCCCCAGCATTTT
TRBD1	TRBV18	many	14	TRBJ1-5	CASSPRQGNQPQHF	TGTGCCAGCTCACCACGACAGGGAAATCAGCCCCAGCATTTT
TRBD2	TRBV7-2	few	17	TRBJ2-7	CASSLARLAGGHYEQYF	TGTGCCAGCAGCTTAGCGAGGCTAGCGGGAGGACACTACGAGCAGTACTTC